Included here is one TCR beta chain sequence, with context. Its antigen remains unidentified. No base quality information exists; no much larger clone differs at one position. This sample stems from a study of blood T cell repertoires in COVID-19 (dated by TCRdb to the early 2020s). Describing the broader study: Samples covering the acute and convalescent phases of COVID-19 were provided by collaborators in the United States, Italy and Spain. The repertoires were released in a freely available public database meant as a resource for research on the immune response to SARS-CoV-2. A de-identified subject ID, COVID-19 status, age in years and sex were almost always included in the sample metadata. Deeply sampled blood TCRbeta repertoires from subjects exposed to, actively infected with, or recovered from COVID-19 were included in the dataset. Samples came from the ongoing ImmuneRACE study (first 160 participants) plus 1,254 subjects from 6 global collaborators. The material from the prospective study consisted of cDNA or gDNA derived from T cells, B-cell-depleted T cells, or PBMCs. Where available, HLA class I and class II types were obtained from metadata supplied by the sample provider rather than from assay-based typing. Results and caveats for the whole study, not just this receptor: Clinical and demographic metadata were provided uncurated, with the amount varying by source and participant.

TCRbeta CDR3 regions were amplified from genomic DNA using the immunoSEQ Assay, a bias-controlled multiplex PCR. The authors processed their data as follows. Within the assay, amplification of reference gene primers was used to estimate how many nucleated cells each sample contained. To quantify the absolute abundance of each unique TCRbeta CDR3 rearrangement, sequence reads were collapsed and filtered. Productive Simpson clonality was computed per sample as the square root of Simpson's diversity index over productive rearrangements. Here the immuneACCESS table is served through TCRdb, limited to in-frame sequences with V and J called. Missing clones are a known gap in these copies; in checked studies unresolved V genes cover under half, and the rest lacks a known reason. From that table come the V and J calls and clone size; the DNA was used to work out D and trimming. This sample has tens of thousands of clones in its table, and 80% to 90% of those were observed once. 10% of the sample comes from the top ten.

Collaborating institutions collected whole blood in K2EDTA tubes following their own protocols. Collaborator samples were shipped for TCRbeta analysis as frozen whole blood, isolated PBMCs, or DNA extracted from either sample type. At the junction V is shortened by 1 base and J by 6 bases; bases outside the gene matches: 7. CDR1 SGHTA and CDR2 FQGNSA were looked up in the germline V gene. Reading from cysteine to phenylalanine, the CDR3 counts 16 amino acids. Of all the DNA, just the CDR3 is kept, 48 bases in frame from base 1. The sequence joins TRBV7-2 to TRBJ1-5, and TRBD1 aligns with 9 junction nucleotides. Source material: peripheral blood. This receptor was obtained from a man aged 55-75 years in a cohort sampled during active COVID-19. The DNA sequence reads TGTGCCAGCAGCTTAGATGGGACAGGGTTTAGTCAGCCCCAGCATTTT. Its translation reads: CASSLDGTGFSQPQHF.